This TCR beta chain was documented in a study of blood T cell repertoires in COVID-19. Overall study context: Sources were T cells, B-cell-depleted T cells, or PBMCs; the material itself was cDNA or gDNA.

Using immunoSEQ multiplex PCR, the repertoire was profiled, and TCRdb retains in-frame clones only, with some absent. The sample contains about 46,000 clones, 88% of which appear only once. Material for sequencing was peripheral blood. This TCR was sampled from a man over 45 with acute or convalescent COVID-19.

The CDR3 region has the DNA TGTGCCTGGAGTGTAAATCCCCGGGGGTCTGAAGCTTTCTTT. Protein product: CAWSVNPRGSEAFF. This chain uses TRBV30 with TRBJ1-1; possibly TRBD1 for D (5 bases). CDR1 and CDR2 from the germline V gene are GTSNPN and SVGIG (reference sequence). The germline V and J ends were trimmed by 0 bases and 6 bases, with 14 bases remaining between them. The CDR3 has 14 residues.